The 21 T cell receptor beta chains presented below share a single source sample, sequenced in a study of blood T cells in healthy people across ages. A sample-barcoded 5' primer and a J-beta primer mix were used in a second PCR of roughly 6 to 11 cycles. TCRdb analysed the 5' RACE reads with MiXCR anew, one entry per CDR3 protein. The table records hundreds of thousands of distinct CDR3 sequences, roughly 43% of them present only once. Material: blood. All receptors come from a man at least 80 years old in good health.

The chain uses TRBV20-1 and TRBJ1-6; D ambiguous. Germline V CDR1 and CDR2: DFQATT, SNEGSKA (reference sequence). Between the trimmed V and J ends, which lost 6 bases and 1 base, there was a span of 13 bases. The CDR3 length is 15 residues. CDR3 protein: CSAPKGSSYNSPLHF. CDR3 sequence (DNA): TGCAGTGCCCCTAAAGGGTCTTCCTATAATTCACCCCTCCACTTT.

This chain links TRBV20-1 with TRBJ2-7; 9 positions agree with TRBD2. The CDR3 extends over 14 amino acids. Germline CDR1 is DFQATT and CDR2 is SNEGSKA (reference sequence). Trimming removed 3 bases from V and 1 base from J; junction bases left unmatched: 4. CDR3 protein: CSARSGRRSYEQYF. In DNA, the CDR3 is TGCAGTGCTAGGAGCGGGAGGCGATCCTACGAGCAGTACTTC.

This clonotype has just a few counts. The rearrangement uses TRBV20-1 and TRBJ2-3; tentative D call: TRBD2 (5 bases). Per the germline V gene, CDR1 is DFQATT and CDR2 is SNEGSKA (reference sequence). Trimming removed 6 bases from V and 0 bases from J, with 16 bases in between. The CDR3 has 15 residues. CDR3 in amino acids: CSAHLGGPSTDTQYF. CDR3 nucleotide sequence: TGCAGTGCGCACCTTGGCGGGCCTAGCACAGATACGCAGTATTTT.

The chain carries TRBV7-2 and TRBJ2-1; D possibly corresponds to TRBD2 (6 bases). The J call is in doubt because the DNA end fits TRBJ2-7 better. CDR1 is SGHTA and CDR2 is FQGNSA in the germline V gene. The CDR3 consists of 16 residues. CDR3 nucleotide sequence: TGTGCCAGCAGCTCCTACGGGACTGCCCCCTACAATGAGCAGTACTTC. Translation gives CASSSYGTAPYNEQYF.

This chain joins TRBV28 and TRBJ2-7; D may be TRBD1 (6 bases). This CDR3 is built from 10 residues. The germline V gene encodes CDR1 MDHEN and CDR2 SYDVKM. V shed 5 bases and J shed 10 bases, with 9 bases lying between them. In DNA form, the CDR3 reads TGTGCCAGCAGTCAGGACAGTCAGTACTTC. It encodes CASSQDSQYF.

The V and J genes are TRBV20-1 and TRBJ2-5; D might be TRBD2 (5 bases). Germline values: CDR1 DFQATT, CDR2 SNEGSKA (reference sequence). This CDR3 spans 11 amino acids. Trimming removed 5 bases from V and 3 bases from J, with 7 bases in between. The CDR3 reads CSAYGEETQYF. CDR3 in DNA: TGCAGTGCTTACGGGGAAGAGACCCAGTACTTC.

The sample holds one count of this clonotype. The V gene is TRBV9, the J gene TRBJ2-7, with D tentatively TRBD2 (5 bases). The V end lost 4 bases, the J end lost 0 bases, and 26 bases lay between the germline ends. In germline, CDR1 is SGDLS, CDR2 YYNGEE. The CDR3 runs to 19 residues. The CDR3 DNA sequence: TGTGCCAGCAGCCCCTGGAGGCGAGCTCAACTTCCCTTCTCCTACGAGCAGTACTTC. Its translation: CASSPWRRAQLPFSYEQYF.

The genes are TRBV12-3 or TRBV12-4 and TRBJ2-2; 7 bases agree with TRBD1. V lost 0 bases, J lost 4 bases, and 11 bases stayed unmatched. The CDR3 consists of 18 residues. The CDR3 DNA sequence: TGTGCCAGCAGTTTAGCGCGTGGAAGGGGGCATTTCACCGGGGAGCTGTTTTTT. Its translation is CASSLARGRGHFTGELFF.

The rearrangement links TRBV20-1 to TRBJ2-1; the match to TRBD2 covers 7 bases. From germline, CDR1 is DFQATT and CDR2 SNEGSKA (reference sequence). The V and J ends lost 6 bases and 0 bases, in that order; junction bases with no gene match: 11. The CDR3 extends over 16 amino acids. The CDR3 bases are TGCAGTGCCTCCCTTCAGCGGGGTCTCTCCTACAATGAGCAGTTCTTC. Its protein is CSASLQRGLSYNEQFF.

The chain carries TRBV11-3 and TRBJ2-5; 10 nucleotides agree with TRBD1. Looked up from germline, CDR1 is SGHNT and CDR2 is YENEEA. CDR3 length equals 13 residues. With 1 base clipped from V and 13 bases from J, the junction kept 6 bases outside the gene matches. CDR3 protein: CASSLVDRGHRYF. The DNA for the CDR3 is TGTGCCAGCAGCTTAGTAGACAGGGGGCATCGGTACTTC.

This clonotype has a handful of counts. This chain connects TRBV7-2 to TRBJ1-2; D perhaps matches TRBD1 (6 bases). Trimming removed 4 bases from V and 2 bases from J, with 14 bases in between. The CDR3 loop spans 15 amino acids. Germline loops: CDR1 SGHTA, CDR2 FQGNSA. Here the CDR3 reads CASSSDRPLNYGYTF. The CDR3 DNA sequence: TGTGCCAGCAGCTCGGACAGACCATTAAACTATGGCTACACCTTC.

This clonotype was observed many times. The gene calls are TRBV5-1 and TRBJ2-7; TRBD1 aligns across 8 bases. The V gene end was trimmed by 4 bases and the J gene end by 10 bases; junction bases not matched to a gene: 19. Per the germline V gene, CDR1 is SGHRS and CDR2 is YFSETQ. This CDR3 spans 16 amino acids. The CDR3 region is CASSPYSGGVSLVQYF. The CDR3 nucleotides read TGCGCCAGCAGCCCGTACTCAGGGGGCGTTTCCTTGGTCCAGTACTTC.

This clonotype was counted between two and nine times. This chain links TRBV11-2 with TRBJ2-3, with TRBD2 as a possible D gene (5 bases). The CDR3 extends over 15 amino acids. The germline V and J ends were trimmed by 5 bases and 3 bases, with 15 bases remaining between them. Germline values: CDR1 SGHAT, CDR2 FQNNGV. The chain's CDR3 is CASSARWSGTDTQYF. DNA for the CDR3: TGTGCCAGCAGCGCCCGGTGGTCGGGGACAGATACGCAGTATTTT.

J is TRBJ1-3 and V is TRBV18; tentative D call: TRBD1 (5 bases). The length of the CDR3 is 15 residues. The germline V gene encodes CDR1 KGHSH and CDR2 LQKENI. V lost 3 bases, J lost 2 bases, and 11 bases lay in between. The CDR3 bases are TGTGCCAGCTCACCCCAGGGAGGCGCTGGAAACACCATATATTTT. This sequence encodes CASSPQGGAGNTIYF.

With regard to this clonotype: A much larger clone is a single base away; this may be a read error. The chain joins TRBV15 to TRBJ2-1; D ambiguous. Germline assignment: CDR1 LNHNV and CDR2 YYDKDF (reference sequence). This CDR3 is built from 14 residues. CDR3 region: CATSRGGSCNEQFF. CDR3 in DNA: TGTGCCACCAGCAGAGGAGGATCCTGCAATGAGCAGTTCTTC.

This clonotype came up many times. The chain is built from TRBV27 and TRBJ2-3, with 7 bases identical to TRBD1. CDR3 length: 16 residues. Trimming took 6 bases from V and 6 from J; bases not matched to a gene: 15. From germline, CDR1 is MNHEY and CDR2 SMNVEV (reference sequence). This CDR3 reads CASRVGSTGRGDTQYF. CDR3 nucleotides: TGTGCCAGCAGGGTGGGGTCGACAGGGAGAGGGGATACGCAGTATTTT.

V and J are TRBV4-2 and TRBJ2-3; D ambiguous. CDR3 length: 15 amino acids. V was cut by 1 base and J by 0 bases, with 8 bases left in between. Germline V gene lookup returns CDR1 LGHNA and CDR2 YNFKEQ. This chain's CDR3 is CASSQGPSSTDTQYF. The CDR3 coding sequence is TGTGCCAGCAGCCAAGGGCCGAGTAGCACAGATACGCAGTATTTT.

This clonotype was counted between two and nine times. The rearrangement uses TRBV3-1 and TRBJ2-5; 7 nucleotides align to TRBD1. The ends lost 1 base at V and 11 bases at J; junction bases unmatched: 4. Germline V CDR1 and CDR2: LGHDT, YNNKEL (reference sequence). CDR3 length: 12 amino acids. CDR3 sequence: CASSQAGGEQYF. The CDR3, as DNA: TGTGCCAGCAGCCAAGCAGGGGGTGAGCAGTACTTC.

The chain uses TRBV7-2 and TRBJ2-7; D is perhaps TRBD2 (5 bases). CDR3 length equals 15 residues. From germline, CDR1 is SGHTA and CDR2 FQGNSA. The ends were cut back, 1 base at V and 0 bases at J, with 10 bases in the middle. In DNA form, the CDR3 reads TGTGCCAGCAGCTTAGGGGGAGACCCCTCCTACGAGCAGTACTTC. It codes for CASSLGGDPSYEQYF.

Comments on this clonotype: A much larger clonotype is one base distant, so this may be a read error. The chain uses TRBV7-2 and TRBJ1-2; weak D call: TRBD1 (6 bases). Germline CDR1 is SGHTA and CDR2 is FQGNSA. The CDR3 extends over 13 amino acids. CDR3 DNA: TGTGCCAGCAGCCCCGGGACAAACTATGGCCACACCTTC. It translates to CASSPGTNYGHTF.

The CDR3 region has the DNA TGCGCCAGCAGCCACCGGACCCCTCGTCGGAATGAGCAGTTCTTC. Its protein product is CASSHRTPRRNEQFF. This sequence joins TRBV4-1 and TRBJ2-1, with no clear D. CDR1 is MGHRA, CDR2 YSYEKL, per germline. The CDR3 totals 15 residues. V gave up 3 bases and J gave up 7 bases, with 16 bases separating them.